This T cell receptor beta chain was captured in a study of shared clonotypes between healthy human individuals (TCRdb year 2020). With respect to the entire study: Two women and a few men aged 18 to 49 years were included in the cohort. To increase sequencing depth and limit assay-specific biases, different laboratories used diverse techniques to prepare libraries and sequence TCR repertoires. Each donor's leukapheresis produced roughly between about 0.85 and 10 billion PBMCs. For each donor, three plates each were used for CD4 naive and CD4 memory, two plates were used for CD8 naive, and one plate was used for CD8 memory. Blood TCR repertoires of about five healthy adults were deeply sequenced to estimate repertoire size and the extent of clonotype sharing between individuals. Overall study results and their limits: Naive subsets generally had larger estimated clonotype richness than memory subsets. Because the study included only a small number of donors, the genetic and exposure-history diversity represented was limited. Pairwise subsampling indicated that sequencing depth was expected to affect the degree of clonotype sharing among donors. Only blood was sampled, and tissue TCR repertoires likely differ from those in blood. About 5% of naive CD4, 3.5% of naive CD8, around 2.3% of memory CD4, and 0.35% to 0.5% of memory CD8 clonotypes were shared across a few donors. Even with the large sequencing depth, rarefaction of the sorted-subset datasets indicated that sequencing was incomplete. Compared with non-shared clonotypes, clonotypes shared by all four sorted-subset donors had higher generation probabilities.

For this clone: There is no known antigen for this receptor. No much larger clone exists at a distance of one base, and base qualities are not known.

Healthy HIV-negative adults with no recently reported acute infections or vaccinations were included as donors. All donors were Caucasian adults living in Nashville, Tennessee, USA. CD4+ T cells were enriched by magnetic negative selection; naive cells were then positively selected on CD45RA, and the negative fraction formed the memory subset. After blood collection by leukapheresis, PBMCs were isolated using Ficoll-Histopaque density gradient centrifugation and then cryopreserved in the vapor phase of liquid nitrogen. Analytical flow cytometry was used to check the purity and quantity of every magnetically sorted T cell population. Genomic DNA was isolated from each sorted fraction and quantified by UV absorbance on a Nanodrop 2000c. CDR3 length: 13 amino acids, cysteine to phenylalanine. Here the CDR3 DNA is all that survives: 39 bases in frame from base 1. Ends trimmed: V by 5 bases, J by 4 bases; bases unmatched to a gene: 1. As encoded in the germline V gene, CDR1 is SGHTS while CDR2 is YDEGEE.

TCR CDR3 regions were amplified from genomic DNA by multiplex PCR using the deep immunoSEQ assay. Extracted genomic DNA from each cell subset was spread evenly across all wells of several immunoSEQ 96-well plates, with each plate serving as a replicate. For sorted subsets, approximately 210 ng genomic DNA, equal to 25,000 to 35,000 T cell genomes, was loaded into each replicate PCR. Purified libraries were measured with a Qubit 3.0 fluorometer, size-checked on a Bioanalyzer 2100, and measured again with the KAPA Library Quantification kit. A separate single-read 150-cycle Illumina NextSeq 550 flow cell was used to sequence each immunoSEQ 96-well plate. Regarding the original processing steps: The immunoSEQ output contained only junctional sequences without quality scores, so filtering could not match that applied to full-length reads. Sequences were annotated with PyIR, a Python wrapper for IgBLAST v1.9, using IMGT germline references to assign V/J genes and CDR3. Reads were filtered out if the reads had weak V/J assignments (E-value above 1e-6), no CDR3, stop codons, out-of-frame junctions, or ambiguous translated residues. A V3J clonotype was defined by an identical inferred V gene, J gene, and CDR3 amino acid sequence. Percentage overlap between repertoires was computed as shared unique clonotypes divided by the size of the smaller repertoire. Repertoire richness was assessed with RTK rarefaction, the Chao1 estimator, and Recon v2.1 estimates of unobserved clonotypes. Generation probabilities for all TCRbeta clonotypes obtained by the gDNA method from a handful of donors were computed using OLGA. TCRdb obtained this table from immuneACCESS and retained in-frame rearrangements with V and J assigned. These tables miss some clones; where compared with another copy, unresolved V genes account for less than half of the shortfall, and the remainder is unexplained. That table furnishes V, J and clone size, whereas the DNA furnished D and trimming. The sample table lists roughly 2.2 million clones, over 90% of them with a count of one. The ten top clones hold 0.39% of the sample.

Sample: naive CD4+ T cells from PBMCs. The cell subset or site label of this sample denotes: CD45RA+ positively selected. The sequence links TRBV5-8 to TRBJ2-5; TRBD2 aligns with 11 central bases. This clonotype was sampled from a man aged 18 to 29 in good health. Some clones in this sample may be carry-over from other donors' samples. The CDR3 corresponds to CASRTSGRETQYF. The nucleotides are TGTGCCAGCAGAACTAGCGGGAGAGAGACCCAGTACTTC. The full variable domain, completed from the reference TRBV5-8 and TRBJ2-5 proteins outside the CDR3, reads EAGVTQSPTHLIKTRGQQATLRCSPISGHTSVYWYQQALGLGLQFLLWYDEGEERNRGNFPPRFSGRQFPNYSSELNVNALELEDSALYLCASRTSGRETQYFGPGTRLLVL.